This TCR beta chain was sequenced in a study of shared clonotypes between healthy human individuals. For the study at large: Per donor, three plates held CD4 naive cells, three held CD4 memory, two held CD8 naive and one held CD8 memory. General study points: On the whole, naive subsets had larger estimated richness than memory subsets had. Generation probability values for non-shared clonotypes were lower than those for clonotypes shared by all four donors. The study found approximately 5% of naive CD4 clonotypes shared across a few donors.

Looked up from germline, CDR1 is MNHNS and CDR2 is SASEGT. Deletions cut 7 bases from V and 5 bases from J, with 10 bases between. This CDR3 comprises 12 residues. Concerning this clone: Its antigen is not identified.

Generated by immunoSEQ multiplex PCR, the TCRdb table keeps only in-frame clones and is missing some. The sample yields some 2,500,000 clones, roughly 93% seen once. Sequencing was carried out using naive CD4+ T cells from PBMCs. Specified subset: CD45RA+ positively selected. The receptor was derived from a man aged 18 to 29 in good health. Some clones in this sample may be carry-over from other donors' samples. The chain uses TRBV6-1 and TRBJ2-3, with D unclear. The CDR3 reads CASTNSGDTQYF. In nucleotides, the CDR3 is TGTGCCAGCACCAACTCGGGAGATACGCAGTATTTT.